The next 16 T cell receptor beta chains were all read from a single sample in a study of shared clonotypes between healthy human individuals. The repertoire was sequenced with immunoSEQ multiplex PCR; TCRdb's copy has only in-frame clones and lacks some. Here the sample spans under 600,000 clones, around 77% being singletons. What was sequenced was PBMCs. The receptor set was obtained from a woman aged 40 to 50 in good health. Some clones in this sample may be carry-over from other donors' samples.

This clone occurred once. This sequence joins TRBV28 and TRBJ2-7; 9 bases line up with TRBD2. Germline CDR1 and CDR2: MDHEN and SYDVKM. Unmatched junction bases numbered 12, after V lost 2 bases and J lost 7 bases. The CDR3 sequence is 16 residues long. The CDR3 sequence: CASSLLESGRLREQYF. The CDR3 DNA reads as TGTGCCAGCAGTTTACTAGAGAGCGGGAGGCTAAGAGAGCAGTACTTC.

The chain recombines TRBV11-2 with TRBJ2-3; 8 bases align to TRBD2. V lost 6 bases to trimming and J lost 2 bases; unmatched junction nucleotides: 13. Germline-derived CDR1 and CDR2 are SGHAT and FQNNGV. CDR3 size: 17 residues. CDR3 in amino acids: CASSRALSGINTDTQYF. The DNA for the CDR3 is TGTGCCAGCAGTCGAGCCCTTAGCGGGATAAACACAGATACGCAGTATTTT.

A note on this clone: With a far larger clone one base away, a read error is the likely cause. The chain combines TRBV6-6 with TRBJ1-5, with D possibly matching TRBD1 (5 bases). The CDR3 covers 14 residues. Germline CDR1 and CDR2: MNHNY and SVGAGI (reference sequence). The CDR3 here is CANSYGTENQPQHF. DNA for the CDR3: TGTGCCAACAGTTACGGGACGGAGAATCAGCCCCAGCATTTT.

Regarding this clone: The same CDR3 is also encoded by other DNA sequences in this sample. The chain carries TRBV5-1 and TRBJ2-7; 10 nucleotides align to TRBD1. The CDR3 covers 15 residues. V shed 0 bases, J shed 2 bases, and the junction held 2 bases outside the gene matches. Germline loops: CDR1 SGHRS, CDR2 YFSETQ. The CDR3 DNA is TGCGCCAGCAGCTTGGATGGACAGGGGGCCTACGAGCAGTACTTC. It encodes CASSLDGQGAYEQYF.

The sample holds many counts of this clone. The gene calls are TRBV27 and TRBJ2-1, with D possibly TRBD1 on 8 matching bases. V was cut by 4 bases and J by 0 bases, with 13 bases left in between. The CDR3 is 16 amino acids. Germline CDR1 is MNHEY and CDR2 is SMNVEV (reference sequence). DNA for the CDR3: TGTGCCAGCAGTTCGTACAGGGGGGGCTCCTACAATGAGCAGTTCTTC. This gives the protein CASSSYRGGSYNEQFF.

The chain joins TRBV30 to TRBJ1-4; 12 bases agree with TRBD1. The CDR3 sequence is 15 residues long. Trimming cost V 5 bases and J 3 bases; bases outside gene matches: 4. Germline values: CDR1 GTSNPN, CDR2 SVGIG (reference sequence). CDR3 bases: TGTGCCTGGGCGGGACAGGGGGCTTCTAATGAAAAACTGTTTTTT. Protein product: CAWAGQGASNEKLFF.

This clone was counted ten times or more. This specimen includes other DNA sequences encoding the same CDR3. The chain has TRBV29-1 and TRBJ1-1, with D tentatively TRBD1 (5 bases). CDR3 length: 14 amino acids. Per germline, CDR1 SQVTM and CDR2 ANQGSEA. Trimming shortened V by 5 bases and J by 2 bases, and 15 bases separated the two germline ends. The chain's CDR3 is CSVLRTQGNTEAFF. CDR3 sequence (DNA): TGCAGCGTTCTACGGACTCAGGGCAACACTGAAGCTTTCTTT. The variable domain in full, with the rest retrieved from reference TRBV29-1 and TRBJ1-1, is SAVISQKPSRDICQRGTSLTIQCQVDSQVTMMFWYRQQPGQSLTLIATANQGSEATYESGFVIDKFPISRPNLTFSTLTVSNMSPEDSSIYLCSVLRTQGNTEAFFGQGTRLTVV.

This clone was seen just once. This same CDR3 is encoded by further DNA sequences in the sample. The V call is TRBV30, the J call TRBJ1-2; D remains unclear. The germline CDR1 and CDR2 sequences are GTSNPN and SVGIG (reference sequence). The CDR3 extends over 12 amino acids. V gave up 1 base and J gave up 4 bases, with 7 bases separating them. Here the CDR3 reads CAWSGGSYGYTF. CDR3 nucleotides: TGTGCCTGGAGTGGAGGGTCCTATGGCTACACCTTC.

The gene calls are TRBV11-2 and TRBJ2-3; maybe TRBD1 (6 bases). Trimming removed 5 bases at V and 8 bases at J, with 14 bases between. The CDR3 extends over 13 amino acids. Per the germline V gene, CDR1 is SGHAT and CDR2 is FQNNGV. The CDR3 bases are TGTGCCAGCAGCATAGGACAGCTCTTTACGCAGTATTTT. Its translation is CASSIGQLFTQYF.

The chain couples TRBV7-7 to TRBJ2-5; no clear D. This CDR3 is 13 amino acids long. V was shortened by 4 bases and J by 5 bases, with 11 bases between the two germline ends. CDR1 and CDR2 from the germline V gene are SSHAT and FNYEAQ (reference sequence). This chain's CDR3 is CASSSLFVETQYF. The DNA of the CDR3 is TGTGCCAGCAGCTCACTTTTTGTTGAGACCCAGTACTTC.

On this clone: A much larger clonotype is one base distant, so this may be a read error. V usage is TRBV29-1 and J usage is TRBJ1-3, with D possibly TRBD1 on 5 matching bases. This CDR3 contains 14 residues. Trimming left V 6 bases short and J 9 bases short, with 21 bases between. The germline gives CDR1 SQVTM, CDR2 ANQGSEA. The CDR3, as DNA: TGCAGCGTAGGACCCGGGACCCAAGGGAGCACCATATATTTT. Its translation is CSVGPGTQGSTIYF. Complete variable domain (other parts from reference TRBV29-1 and TRBJ1-3): SAVISQKPSRDICQRGTSLTIQCQVDSQVTMMFWYRQQPGQSLTLIATANQGSEATYESGFVIDKFPISRPNLTFSTLTVSNMSPEDSSIYLCSVGPGTQGSTIYFGEGSWLTVV.

The gene calls are TRBV4-3 and TRBJ2-1; D is undetermined. V was pared by 0 bases and J by 5 bases, with 8 bases between. Per the germline V gene, CDR1 is LGHNA and CDR2 is YSLEER. This CDR3 is built from 14 residues. CDR3 DNA sequence: TGCGCCAGCAGCCAAGAAGGACGAAACAATGAGCAGTTCTTC. Its protein product is CASSQEGRNNEQFF.

V usage is TRBV19 and J usage is TRBJ1-2; D is unclear. With 7 bases removed from V and 1 base from J, the gap between germline ends came to 10 bases. Germline CDR1 is LNHDA and CDR2 is SQIVND (reference sequence). The CDR3 runs to 13 residues. The CDR3 sequence is CASTQRRNYGYTF. The DNA for the CDR3 is TGTGCCAGTACCCAGCGGCGTAACTATGGCTACACCTTC.

V and J are TRBV6-5 and TRBJ1-2; D possibly corresponds to TRBD1 (5 bases). Trimming cost V 4 bases and J 5 bases, with 5 bases left between them. Germline CDR1 MNHEY, CDR2 SVGAGI. CDR3 length equals 11 residues. CDR3 sequence (DNA): TGTGCCAGCAGTTCAGGGTATGGCTACACCTTC. It is translated as CASSSGYGYTF.

The V gene is TRBV7-3, the J gene TRBJ2-3; 11 nucleotides match TRBD2. Germline loops: CDR1 SGHTA, CDR2 FQGTGA. The CDR3 covers 14 residues. After removal of 3 bases from V and 4 bases from J, the junction contained 0 bases not matched to a gene. CDR3 residues: CASSLGLAADTQYF. The CDR3 bases are TGTGCCAGCAGCTTGGGACTAGCGGCAGATACGCAGTATTTT.

DNA of the CDR3: TGTGCCAGCAGTAAAACCGACGGGCTGAACACTGAAGCTTTCTTT. As protein: CASSKTDGLNTEAFF. V is TRBV7-8 and J is TRBJ1-1, with D hard to call. The germline CDR1 and CDR2 sequences are SGHVS and FQNEAQ. Trimming took off 6 bases at V and 0 bases at J, with 14 bases between the two ends. The CDR3 runs to 15 residues.